This entry describes one T cell receptor beta chain. Its antigen is not known. This entry belongs to a study of cytomegalovirus exposure and HLA in healthy donors. Study-level results: What TCR beta sequences reportedly achieved was accurate prediction of HLA-A and HLA-B alleles in most subjects. Reportedly, cytomegalovirus status was diagnosed with high sensitivity and specificity.

The CDR3 is made up of 15 amino acids. The V end lost 1 base, the J end lost 2 bases, and 11 bases lay between the germline ends. In germline, CDR1 is SGHTA, CDR2 FQGNSA. PCR involved 60 Vbeta and 13 Jbeta primers. Sequenced by immunoSEQ multiplex PCR; TCRdb stores in-frame clones only, minus some. This sample has approximately 160,000 clones, with 75% to 90% found just once. Sequencing input: PBMCs. The chain couples TRBV7-2 to TRBJ1-2; tentatively, D is TRBD1 (5 bases). This sequence originates from a human donor in good health. The CDR3: CASSLEGSSNYGYTF. The CDR3 DNA reads as TGTGCCAGCAGCTTAGAGGGGTCCTCCAACTATGGCTACACCTTC.